These 26 T cell receptor beta chains originate from one sample sequenced in a study of blood T cell repertoires in COVID-19. Libraries were prepared by immunoSEQ multiplex PCR; TCRdb keeps only in-frame clonotypes and omits some of them. The repertoire has about 380,000 clones, nearly 90% of them found once; the top ten carry around 6.3%. The sequencing input was peripheral blood. The receptors originated from a man younger than 30 with active or convalescent COVID-19.

The chain is built from TRBV27 and TRBJ1-5; maybe TRBD1 (5 bases). This CDR3 is 16 amino acids long. The germline V gene has CDR1 MNHEY and CDR2 SMNVEV (reference sequence). The ends were cut back, 0 bases at V and 0 bases at J, with 9 bases in the middle. In DNA, the CDR3 is TGTGCCAGCAGTTTATCTGGCAGGGATAGCAATCAGCCCCAGCATTTT. It is translated as CASSLSGRDSNQPQHF.

CDR3 nucleotides: TGTGCCAGTAGTATACGGGGTGGGGCCGGGGAGCTGTTTTTT. This gives the protein CASSIRGGAGELFF. This chain uses TRBV19 with TRBJ2-2; D is perhaps TRBD2 (5 bases). V was trimmed by 2 bases and J by 6 bases, leaving 10 bases between them. Germline CDR1 is LNHDA and CDR2 is SQIVND (reference sequence). The CDR3 loop spans 14 amino acids.

The chain couples TRBV28 to TRBJ1-2; no clear D gene. V was shortened by 10 bases and J by 8 bases, with 20 bases between the two germline ends. There are 13 residues in the CDR3. The germline CDR1 and CDR2 sequences are MDHEN and SYDVKM. The CDR3 nucleotides read TGTGCCACAGACGGAAGGGTTAGGGAGGGCTACACCTTC. Its protein is CATDGRVREGYTF.

This rearrangement joins TRBV5-4 to TRBJ1-1; D ambiguous. The CDR3 is 16 residues long. With 3 bases removed from V and 4 bases from J, the gap between germline ends came to 19 bases. CDR1 and CDR2 from the germline V gene are SGHNT and YYREEE (reference sequence). The DNA of the CDR3 is TGTGCCAGCAGCTCGACTAGTCCGGGGTCGAGCACTGAAGCTTTCTTT. Protein sequence: CASSSTSPGSSTEAFF.

V is TRBV7-9 and J is TRBJ2-5, with TRBD1 as a possible D gene (6 bases). The CDR3 has 14 amino acids. The V and J ends lost 1 base and 4 bases respectively, with 10 bases between them. CDR1 is SEHNR, CDR2 FQNEAQ, per germline (reference sequence). CDR3 bases: TGTGCCAGCAGCTTAGATATAGGGGGAGAGACCCAGTACTTC. It translates to CASSLDIGGETQYF.

The chain links TRBV19 to TRBJ1-5, with D uncertain. The CDR3 is 14 residues long. V shed 7 bases and J shed 3 bases, with 13 bases lying between them. Per the germline V gene, CDR1 is LNHDA and CDR2 is SQIVND (reference sequence). CDR3 in amino acids: CASTFSSLNQPQHF. The CDR3 bases are TGTGCCAGTACTTTTAGCAGCCTCAATCAGCCCCAGCATTTT.

V is TRBV7-3 and J is TRBJ2-3; 7 bases are a match to TRBD2. The CDR3 runs 14 residues. Germline CDR1 reads SGHTA; CDR2 reads FQGTGA. V shed 5 bases and J 0 bases; nucleotides not matched to a gene: 2. The CDR3 reads CASSAAGSTDTQYF. In DNA form, the CDR3 reads TGTGCCAGCAGCGCAGCGGGGAGCACAGATACGCAGTATTTT. Looking up the rest from reference TRBV7-3 and TRBJ2-3 gives the full variable domain: GAGVSQTPSNKVTEKGKYVELRCDPISGHTALYWYRQSLGQGPEFLIYFQGTGAADDSGLPNDRFFAVRPEGSVSTLKIQRTERGDSAVYLCASSAAGSTDTQYFGPGTRLTVL.

The chain joins TRBV28 to TRBJ1-1; D may be TRBD1 (5 bases). This CDR3 contains 14 residues. The V gene lost 1 base and the J gene lost 7 bases, with 13 bases spanning the gap. CDR1 is MDHEN and CDR2 is SYDVKM in the germline V gene. CDR3: CASSLLGEAFEAFF. The CDR3 DNA sequence: TGTGCCAGCAGTTTATTAGGGGAGGCATTTGAAGCTTTCTTT.

This chain joins TRBV28 and TRBJ2-7, with 8 bases that match TRBD1. The V gene end was trimmed by 5 bases and the J gene end by 1 base; junction bases not matched to a gene: 10. The CDR3 length is 16 residues. CDR1 and CDR2 (germline): MDHEN, SYDVKM. CDR3 nucleotides: TGTGCCAGCAGTCCCTGGGCACAGGGGGGTTCCTACGAGCAGTACTTC. Translated, it gives CASSPWAQGGSYEQYF. Looking up the rest from reference TRBV28 and TRBJ2-7 gives the full variable domain: DVKVTQSSRYLVKRTGEKVFLECVQDMDHENMFWYRQDPGLGLRLIYFSYDVKMKEKGDIPEGYSVSREKKERFSLILESASTNQTSMYLCASSPWAQGGSYEQYFGPGTRLTVT.

The chain is built from TRBV2 and TRBJ1-5; 10 nucleotides agree with TRBD1. CDR1 and CDR2 from the germline V gene are SNHLY and FYNNEI. The CDR3 consists of 14 residues. The trim removed 6 bases at V and 7 bases at J, leaving 6 bases unmatched. CDR3 DNA sequence: TGTGCCAGCAGAGCCGGGACAGGGGTACAGCCCCAGCATTTT. It specifies CASRAGTGVQPQHF.

CDR3 bases: TGTGCCAGCAGTGATCAGGGTACGACAATTCATGGCTACACCTTC. It specifies CASSDQGTTIHGYTF. J is TRBJ1-2 and V is TRBV2; maybe TRBD1 (5 bases). The CDR3 contains 15 residues. V was trimmed by 3 bases and J by 6 bases, leaving 17 bases between them. Germline V gene data show CDR1 as SNHLY and CDR2 as FYNNEI.

This clone was counted a single time. V and J are TRBV6-2 or TRBV6-3 and TRBJ1-2; D unclear. CDR3 length equals 12 residues. The germline V gene has CDR1 MNHEY and CDR2 SVGEGT. Trimming pared 0 bases from V and 9 bases from J, leaving 8 bases between. The DNA of the CDR3 is TGTGCCAGCAGTTACTCGACTGAGAGCTACACCTTC. Amino acid sequence: CASSYSTESYTF.

This clone was observed once. The chain carries TRBV3-1 (or the pseudogene TRBV3-2) and TRBJ2-3, with D possibly being TRBD1 (6 bases). V was trimmed by 4 bases and J by 3 bases, leaving 20 bases between them. The germline V gene has CDR1 LGHDT and CDR2 YNNKEL (reference sequence). This CDR3 has 17 amino acids. The CDR3 DNA reads as TGTGCCAGCAGCCCCGGGACATTTAGTTTAGGGACAGATACGCAGTATTTT. Its protein product is CASSPGTFSLGTDTQYF.

The chain is built from TRBV9 and TRBJ2-5, with 7 bases that match TRBD1. Looked up from germline, CDR1 is SGDLS and CDR2 is YYNGEE. V trimming: 3 bases; J trimming: 3 bases; junction bases outside the gene matches: 5. There are 14 residues in the CDR3. The CDR3: CASSGDRVEETQYF. CDR3 DNA: TGTGCCAGCAGCGGCGACAGGGTGGAAGAGACCCAGTACTTC.

J is TRBJ2-7 and V is TRBV7-2; 13 bases align to TRBD2. Germline-derived CDR1 and CDR2 are SGHTA and FQGNSA. This CDR3 spans 15 amino acids. V lost 3 bases and J lost 5; bases outside the gene matches: 4. The CDR3 region has the DNA TGTGCCAGCAGCTTTCAGACTAGCGGGAGGCACGAGCAGTACTTC. Translation: CASSFQTSGRHEQYF. The complete variable domain, with remaining parts taken from reference TRBV7-2 and TRBJ2-7, reads GAGVSQSPSNKVTEKGKDVELRCDPISGHTALYWYRQSLGQGLEFLIYFQGNSAPDKSGLPSDRFSAERTGGSVSTLTIQRTQQEDSAVYLCASSFQTSGRHEQYFGPGTRLTVT.

There are a few counts of this clone. The rearrangement uses TRBV28 and TRBJ1-2; 8 bases map to TRBD1. V trimming: 7 bases; J trimming: 4 bases; junction bases outside the gene matches: 14. This CDR3 is 16 amino acids long. CDR1 and CDR2 from the germline V gene are MDHEN and SYDVKM. The CDR3: CASMSHTGGGFYGYTF. The CDR3 coding sequence is TGTGCCAGCATGTCACACACAGGGGGAGGGTTCTATGGCTACACCTTC.

The gene calls are TRBV6-2 or TRBV6-3 and TRBJ2-3, with D perhaps matching TRBD2 (6 bases). Trimming removed 4 bases at V and 6 bases at J, with 17 bases between. Germline values: CDR1 MNHEY, CDR2 SVGEGT. The CDR3 is made up of 15 amino acids. Here the CDR3 reads CASSFPRAGGDTQYF. The DNA of the CDR3 is TGTGCCAGCAGTTTCCCCCGGGCTGGGGGGGATACGCAGTATTTT.

This clone came up once. The chain couples TRBV7-2 to TRBJ1-5; D remains unclear. In germline, CDR1 is SGHTA, CDR2 FQGNSA. V lost 1 base and J lost 6, with 13 bases in between. This CDR3 comprises 15 residues. CDR3 sequence (DNA): TGTGCCAGCAGCTTAGGCGAGGTGGTGGGTCAGCCCCAGCATTTT. It is translated as CASSLGEVVGQPQHF.

The chain couples TRBV4-1 to TRBJ2-7; D might be TRBD2 (5 bases). Germline V CDR1 and CDR2: MGHRA, YSYEKL. The CDR3 is made up of 15 amino acids. V gave up 2 bases and J gave up 0 bases, with 11 bases separating them. CDR3 sequence: CASSQQSGSSYEQYF. The CDR3, as DNA: TGCGCCAGCAGCCAACAGTCGGGAAGCTCCTACGAGCAGTACTTC.

This clone was seen once. This chain connects TRBV7-8 to TRBJ1-5; the D is unclear. CDR1 is SGHVS and CDR2 is FQNEAQ in the germline V gene. V was clipped by 5 bases and J by 6 bases, with 11 bases between them. The length of the CDR3 is 13 residues. The CDR3 spells CASSGEASQPQHF. CDR3 DNA sequence: TGTGCCAGCAGCGGGGAGGCCAGTCAGCCCCAGCATTTT.

The J gene is TRBJ2-5, the V gene TRBV15; 8 bases map to TRBD1. The CDR3 sequence is 14 residues long. Germline V gene lookup returns CDR1 LNHNV and CDR2 YYDKDF (reference sequence). V gave up 3 bases and J gave up 5 bases; unmatched junction bases: 5. CDR3 region: CATSRTGVGETQYF. The CDR3 coding sequence is TGTGCCACCAGCAGGACAGGGGTGGGGGAGACCCAGTACTTC.

This sequence joins TRBV5-5 and TRBJ2-5; possible D gene TRBD1, 7 bases. This CDR3 has 14 residues. CDR1 is SGHKS, CDR2 YYEKEE, per germline (reference sequence). Trimming left V 3 bases short and J 2 bases short, with 11 bases between. The CDR3 loop reads CASSWGDSQETQYF. The CDR3 DNA follows: TGTGCCAGCAGCTGGGGGGACAGTCAAGAGACCCAGTACTTC.

The chain has TRBV18 and TRBJ1-1, with 9 bases identical to TRBD1. Per germline, CDR1 KGHSH and CDR2 LQKENI. The CDR3 runs 13 residues. V was clipped by 0 bases and J by 9 bases; unmatched bases: 2. Here the CDR3 DNA reads TGTGCCAGCTCACCACCGGGACAGGGAAAAGCTTTCTTT. Protein sequence: CASSPPGQGKAFF.

This chain connects TRBV11-1 to TRBJ2-3; D gene uncertain. The ends were cut back, 6 bases at V and 4 bases at J, with 8 bases in the middle. CDR1 and CDR2 (germline): SGHAT, FQDESV (reference sequence). The CDR3 loop spans 12 amino acids. The CDR3 DNA follows: TGTGCCAGCAGGAATGGAGCAGATACGCAGTATTTT. Residues: CASRNGADTQYF. The complete variable domain, with remaining parts taken from reference TRBV11-1 and TRBJ2-3, reads EAEVAQSPRYKITEKSQAVAFWCDPISGHATLYWYRQILGQGPELLVQFQDESVVDDSQLPKDRFSAERLKGVDSTLKIQPAELGDSAMYLCASRNGADTQYFGPGTRLTVL.

The chain combines TRBV7-6 with TRBJ2-2; 12 nucleotides match TRBD2. There are 17 residues in the CDR3. CDR1 and CDR2 (germline): SGHVS, FNYEAQ. Germline trimming cut 5 bases from V and 5 bases from J; bases unmatched to any gene: 9. For the CDR3, the DNA is TGTGCCAGCAGCCGAATACTAGCGGGGGGCAGGACCGGGGAGCTGTTTTTT. As protein: CASSRILAGGRTGELFF.

The CDR3 reads CASSIDADQPQHF. CDR3 nucleotide sequence: TGTGCCAGTAGTATAGATGCAGATCAGCCCCAGCATTTT. The chain is built from TRBV19 and TRBJ1-5; D is unresolved. The CDR3 runs to 13 residues. The germline V and J ends were trimmed by 0 bases and 5 bases, with 5 bases remaining between them. Germline V gene lookup returns CDR1 LNHDA and CDR2 SQIVND (reference sequence).